This TCR beta chain was profiled in a study of blood T cell repertoires in COVID-19. Study background: COVID-19 samples from acute and convalescent phases originated in the United States, Italy and Spain.

TCRdb keeps only in-frame clones here, not all; method: immunoSEQ multiplex PCR. The sample shows 140,000 to 150,000 clones, roughly 77% of them seen only once. V was cut by 4 bases and J by 4 bases, with 14 bases left in between. This CDR3 is built from 15 residues. The germline V gene has CDR1 MGHRA and CDR2 YSYEKL. This clone was seen only once. The sequenced sample was peripheral blood. This chain uses TRBV4-1 with TRBJ2-1, with a possible D match to TRBD2 (5 bases). The sequence was obtained from a man in his sixties with acute or convalescent COVID-19. The CDR3 bases are TGCGCCAGCAGCCCCGCCTTGGACTCATACAATGAGCAGTTCTTC. Its protein product is CASSPALDSYNEQFF.